The present T cell receptor beta chain was sequenced within a study of blood T cell repertoires in COVID-19. Study in general: Acute-phase and convalescent COVID-19 samples originated in the United States, Italy and Spain.

Participants' reported clinical history set cohort assignment. Clones were read by immunoSEQ multiplex PCR, and TCRdb kept only the in-frame ones, dropping some. The data contain about 240,000 clones, around four fifths of them singletons. This CDR3 is 15 amino acids long. Germline values: CDR1 LNHDA, CDR2 SQIVND (reference sequence). Losses at the gene ends were 9 bases for V and 2 bases for J; bases not matched to a gene: 11. The source material was PBMCs or T cells enriched from blood (not recorded which). This sequence was found in a woman between 35 and 50 years old who had been exposed to COVID-19. The V and J genes are TRBV19 and TRBJ2-3, with 7 positions matching TRBD2. The CDR3 loop reads CASSPTSVPTDTQYF. The CDR3 DNA is TGTGCCAGCTCCCCCACTAGCGTCCCCACAGATACGCAGTATTTT.